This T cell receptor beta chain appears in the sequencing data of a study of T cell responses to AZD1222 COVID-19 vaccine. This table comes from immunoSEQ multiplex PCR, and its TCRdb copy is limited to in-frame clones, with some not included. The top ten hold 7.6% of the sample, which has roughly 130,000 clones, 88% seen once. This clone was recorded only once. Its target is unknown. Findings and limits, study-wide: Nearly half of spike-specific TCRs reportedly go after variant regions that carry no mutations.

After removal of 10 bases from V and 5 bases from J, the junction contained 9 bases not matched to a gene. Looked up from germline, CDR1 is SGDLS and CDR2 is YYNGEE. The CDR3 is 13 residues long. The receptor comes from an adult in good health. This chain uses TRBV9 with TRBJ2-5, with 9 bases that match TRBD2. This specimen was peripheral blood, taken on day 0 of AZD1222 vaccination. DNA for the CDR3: TGTGCCCGCCGCCACGCGGGGGGGGAGACCCAGTACTTC. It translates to CARRHAGGETQYF.